These T cell receptor beta chains were read from a single sample in a study of PD-L1 blockade in urothelial cancer. Generated by immunoSEQ multiplex PCR, the TCRdb table keeps only in-frame clones and is missing some. The table shows about 45,000 clones, with around 90% occurring only once. Material: PBMCs, obtained around atezolizumab (anti-PD-L1) treatment. The origin of the receptors is a man aged 70-80 years with urothelial cancer. CDR3s include the opening cysteine and the closing phenylalanine or tryptophan. The D gene is left open where the match is weak. The listing skips clone size in some rows; elsewhere it reads once, few, many or a size class.

clone_size,j_call,v_call,d_call,cdr3_nt,cdr3_aa
.,TRBJ1-4,TRBV4-1,TRBD1,TGCGCCAGCAGCCGAGGAGACAGGGGCCCCGAAAAACTGTTTTTT,CASSRGDRGPEKLFF
.,TRBJ2-1,TRBV11-2,.,TGTGCCAGCAGCGGAGGAAGTAGGCTTTACAATGAGCAGTTCTTC,CASSGGSRLYNEQFF
.,TRBJ2-1,TRBV1,.,TGCACCAGCAGCCCCCAAAGGGAGGCGACCTACAATGAGCAGTTCTTC,CTSSPQREATYNEQFF
.,TRBJ1-2,TRBV5-5,.,TGTGCCAGCAGCGGAGACAGCCTTATTGGCTACACCTTC,CASSGDSLIGYTF
.,TRBJ2-7,TRBV5-4,TRBD1,TGTGCCAGCAGCTTGGGTGGAATCGGGACAGGGGTCTACGAGCAGTACTTC,CASSLGGIGTGVYEQYF
once,TRBJ1-1,TRBV5-6,TRBD1,TGTGCCAGCAGCTCGGCCCTGGGGACAGGAAAATCCGCTGAAGCTTTCTTT,CASSSALGTGKSAEAFF
.,TRBJ2-1,TRBV7-8,TRBD2,TGTGCCAGCAGCTTAGCTACGTGGCGGGAGGGAGGTCTCTACAATGAGCAGTTCTTC,CASSLATWREGGLYNEQFF
.,TRBJ2-2,TRBV28,.,TGTGCCAGCAGTCCCCAGTCGAGCTGGGGCAGGGTCCCCGGGGAGCTGTTTTTT,CASSPQSSWGRVPGELFF
.,TRBJ2-7,TRBV5-6,TRBD2,TGTGCCAGCAGCTTGGATTCAGCTAGCGGGAGGGCCGGATACGAGCAGTACTTC,CASSLDSASGRAGYEQYF
.,TRBJ2-5,TRBV10-3,.,TGTGCCATCAGTGAGTTCTTCGCGGCACAAGAGACCCAGTACTTC,CAISEFFAAQETQYF
.,TRBJ2-5,TRBV4-1,.,TGCGCCAGCAGCCAAGGACAGGGAGGCCAAGAGACCCAGTACTTC,CASSQGQGGQETQYF
once,TRBJ2-1,TRBV5-6,TRBD1,TGTGCCAGCAGGAGCCGGGACAGGGGGGGCAATGAGCAGTTCTTC,CASRSRDRGGNEQFF
.,TRBJ2-7,TRBV27,TRBD2,TGTGCCAGCAGTTTGGGACCGACTAGCGGGACCTACGAGCAGTACTTC,CASSLGPTSGTYEQYF
.,TRBJ2-2,TRBV11-1,TRBD2,TGTGCCAGCAGCCCTCTAGCGGGATGGAACACCGGGGAGCTGTTTTTT,CASSPLAGWNTGELFF
.,TRBJ2-5,TRBV5-1,.,TGCGCCAGCGGGGAAACGGGACTCCAAGAGACCCAGTACTTC,CASGETGLQETQYF
.,TRBJ2-7,TRBV5-4,.,TGTGCCAGCAGAGTGGACATCTCATCCTACGAGCAGTACTTC,CASRVDISSYEQYF
few,TRBJ2-1,TRBV5-1,TRBD2,TGCGCCAGCAGCCAGGGGCGGGAGGAAGGGGAGCAGTTCTTC,CASSQGREEGEQFF
.,TRBJ2-7,TRBV19,TRBD1,TGTGCCAGTCAACAGGGGGCCGGCTACGAGCAGTACTTC,CASQQGAGYEQYF
.,TRBJ2-6,TRBV19,TRBD1,TGTGCCAGTAGTATCCCTCCCGGACAGGGGGTGACTGGGGCCAACGTCCTGACTTTC,CASSIPPGQGVTGANVLTF
once,TRBJ2-1,TRBV28,TRBD2,TGTGCCAGCAGCGAACTAGCGGGTTACAATGAGCAGTTCTTC,CASSELAGYNEQFF
.,TRBJ2-7,TRBV6-1,.,TGTGCCAGCAGTGACGGGTGGGACTTATCCTACGAGCAGTACTTC,CASSDGWDLSYEQYF
.,TRBJ2-3,TRBV6-5,TRBD2,TGTGCCAGCAGTTACGGTCAGCGGGGAGGCACAGATACGCAGTATTTT,CASSYGQRGGTDTQYF
.,TRBJ2-3,TRBV7-9,TRBD2,TGTGCCAGCAGCTTATCGGTACGGCGGGAGAATACGAGCACAGATACGCAGTATTTT,CASSLSVRRENTSTDTQYF
.,TRBJ2-1,TRBV5-6,TRBD2,TGTGCCAGCAGCTTAGGACTAGCGGGAGCTACCTACAATGAGCAGTTCTTC,CASSLGLAGATYNEQFF
.,TRBJ2-4,TRBV7-6,TRBD2,TGTGCCAGCAGCTCCGAAACTAGCGGGAGAAGAAGAAACATTCAGTACTTC,CASSSETSGRRRNIQYF
once,TRBJ2-7,TRBV30,TRBD1,TGTGCCTGGAGAGGGACAGGCAGACCCTACGAGCAGTACTTC,CAWRGTGRPYEQYF
.,TRBJ2-1,TRBV27,.,TGTGCCAGCAGTAGACAGACCTCCTACAATGAGCAGTTCTTC,CASSRQTSYNEQFF
.,TRBJ2-1,TRBV5-6,.,TGTGCCAGCAGCTTGTTCCTTCCTACCCTCAATGAGCAGTTCTTC,CASSLFLPTLNEQFF
.,TRBJ2-7,TRBV11-2,.,TGTGCCAGCAGCTCACCTTTTTCGGGGGATTGGGGGAACTACGAGCAGTACTTC,CASSSPFSGDWGNYEQYF
.,TRBJ2-3,TRBV5-1,.,TGCGCCAGCAGCTTGGGACTAGATTTAGATACGCAGTATTTT,CASSLGLDLDTQYF
once,TRBJ1-5,TRBV2,.,TGTGCCAGCAGTGAGGGCAGGGCGAGAAATCAGCCCCAGCATTTT,CASSEGRARNQPQHF
.,TRBJ1-1,TRBV7-9,.,TGTGCCAGCAGCCCAAAATACAGGGTGAACACTGAAGCTTTCTTT,CASSPKYRVNTEAFF
.,TRBJ2-2,TRBV7-3,.,TGTGCCAGCAGCCCTAGCGCAGCGAACACCGGGGAGCTGTTTTTT,CASSPSAANTGELFF
.,TRBJ1-2,TRBV5-1,.,TGCGCCAGCAGCTTGGCGGGGGGGAAGGATGGCTACACCTTC,CASSLAGGKDGYTF
.,TRBJ1-5,TRBV6-6,.,TGTGCCAGCAGCGTCGGGGATCAGCCCCAGCATTTT,CASSVGDQPQHF
.,TRBJ2-3,TRBV5-1,.,TGCGCCAGCAGCGGGGGGGTCTACAGGGCCACAGATACGCAGTATTTT,CASSGGVYRATDTQYF
.,TRBJ2-1,TRBV7-8,TRBD2,TGTGCCAGCAGCTCGAGAACAGCGGGAGGTATACACAATGAGCAGTTCTTC,CASSSRTAGGIHNEQFF
.,TRBJ2-2,TRBV7-2,TRBD2,TGTGCCAGCAGCTTGGCCGGCGGGAGTGTCACCGGGGAGCTGTTTTTT,CASSLAGGSVTGELFF
.,TRBJ1-5,TRBV6-6,.,TGTGCCAGCAGTTATGGGCAGGGCCAATCGAATCAGCCCCAGCATTTT,CASSYGQGQSNQPQHF
.,TRBJ2-1,TRBV28,TRBD2,TGTGCCAGCCTCCCGGGGGGATACAATGAGCAGTTCTTC,CASLPGGYNEQFF